These T cell receptor beta chains were read from a single sample in a study of shared clonotypes between healthy human individuals. Method: immunoSEQ multiplex PCR; TCRdb's copy keeps in-frame clones and lacks some. The top ten clones hold about 0.06% of a sample with under 600,000 clones, around 97% of them seen once. Sample: naive CD4+ T cells sorted from blood. The receptor source for this set is a woman in her twenties or thirties in good health. CDR3s include the opening cysteine and the closing phenylalanine or tryptophan. D genes are given only for firm matches. For some rows the clone size is stated as once, few or many, or as a class when expanded; others skip it.

CASSLQGDYNSPLHF | TGTGCCAGCAGCTTACAGGGGGACTATAATTCACCCCTCCACTTT | TRBJ1-6 | once | TRBV11-2 | TRBD1
CASSQEGQVNTEAFF | TGCGCCAGCAGCCAAGAGGGACAGGTGAACACTGAAGCTTTCTTT | TRBJ1-1 | . | TRBV4-1 | TRBD1
CASSLELGQGYNEQFF | TGCGCCAGCAGCTTGGAATTGGGACAGGGCTACAATGAGCAGTTCTTC | TRBJ2-1 | . | TRBV5-1 | TRBD1
CASTNSRRTEAFF | TGTGCCAGTACCAACTCTAGGAGGACTGAAGCTTTCTTT | TRBJ1-1 | . | TRBV19 | .
CASSIGGSNQPQHF | TGTGCCAGTAGTATCGGTGGGAGCAATCAGCCCCAGCATTTT | TRBJ1-5 | . | TRBV19 | .
CASSFPSENRRSTGANVLTF | TGTGCCAGCAGTTTCCCCTCGGAGAACAGGAGGTCAACTGGGGCCAACGTCCTGACTTTC | TRBJ2-6 | . | TRBV28 | .
CASSPGTGHQETQYF | TGCGCCAGCAGCCCCGGGACAGGGCACCAAGAGACCCAGTACTTC | TRBJ2-5 | . | TRBV5-1 | TRBD1
CAISADGVREQYF | TGTGCCATCAGTGCAGACGGGGTCCGCGAGCAGTACTTC | TRBJ2-7 | . | TRBV10-3 | .
CAWSMDLLYGYTF | TGTGCCTGGAGTATGGACCTCCTATATGGCTACACCTTC | TRBJ1-2 | few | TRBV30 | .
CASSQPGTGSGEQFF | TGCGCCAGCAGCCAACCCGGGACAGGGAGCGGTGAGCAGTTCTTC | TRBJ2-1 | . | TRBV4-1 | TRBD1
CASYVSWENTEAFF | TGTGCCAGCTACGTTTCGTGGGAGAACACTGAAGCTTTCTTT | TRBJ1-1 | . | TRBV27 | .
CASSDEDGGGSYEQYF | TGTGCCAGCAGCGATGAGGACGGAGGAGGCTCCTACGAGCAGTACTTC | TRBJ2-7 | . | TRBV7-9 | .
CASTGGWEQFF | TGTGCCAGCACAGGGGGCTGGGAGCAGTTCTTC | TRBJ2-1 | . | TRBV6-5 | TRBD1
CASSVVSEGSYNEQFF | TGTGCCAGCAGCGTAGTGTCGGAGGGATCCTACAATGAGCAGTTCTTC | TRBJ2-1 | . | TRBV9 | .
CASSPWGSAGRTDTQYF | TGTGCCAGCAGCCCCTGGGGCTCTGCGGGACGCACAGATACGCAGTATTTT | TRBJ2-3 | . | TRBV7-3 | .
CASSLTGPNQPQHF | TGTGCCAGCAGCCTGACAGGGCCGAATCAGCCCCAGCATTTT | TRBJ1-5 | . | TRBV11-2 | TRBD1
CASSARQGYGYTF | TGTGCCAGCAGCGCAAGACAGGGGTATGGCTACACCTTC | TRBJ1-2 | . | TRBV9 | TRBD1
CASSFLDRTTYEQYF | TGTGCCAGCAGTTTCTTGGACAGGACCACCTACGAGCAGTACTTC | TRBJ2-7 | . | TRBV28 | TRBD1
CASSRERAYEQYF | TGTGCCAGCAGCCGAGAAAGAGCGTACGAGCAGTACTTC | TRBJ2-7 | . | TRBV11-2 | .
CASSSGTGVTDTQYF | TGTGCCAGCAGTTCCGGGACAGGGGTGACAGATACGCAGTATTTT | TRBJ2-3 | . | TRBV28 | TRBD1
CASSGGVRPTVYEQYF | TGTGCCAGCAGTGGGGGAGTCCGTCCGACGGTCTACGAGCAGTACTTC | TRBJ2-7 | . | TRBV25-1 | .
CASSGTSGRVNEQFF | TGTGCCAGCAGTGGAACTAGCGGGAGAGTCAATGAGCAGTTCTTC | TRBJ2-1 | . | TRBV2 | TRBD2
CASSLAGTSGRDRETQYF | TGTGCCAGCAGCTTAGCGGGGACTAGCGGGAGGGACCGGGAGACCCAGTACTTC | TRBJ2-5 | . | TRBV7-9 | TRBD2
CASSLAVPNEQFF | TGTGCCAGCAGCTTAGCAGTTCCCAATGAGCAGTTCTTC | TRBJ2-1 | . | TRBV13 | .
CASSVGPEGIYEQYF | TGTGCCAGCAGCGTTGGACCGGAGGGAATCTACGAGCAGTACTTC | TRBJ2-7 | . | TRBV9 | .
CASSLTPDGYTF | TGTGCCAGCAGTTTGACCCCGGATGGCTACACCTTC | TRBJ1-2 | . | TRBV28 | .
CASAKGQAVQPQHF | TGTGCCAGCGCGAAGGGACAGGCCGTACAGCCCCAGCATTTT | TRBJ1-5 | . | TRBV9 | TRBD1
CATSYTSGGEYEQYF | TGTGCCACCAGCTATACTAGCGGAGGTGAATACGAGCAGTACTTC | TRBJ2-7 | . | TRBV15 | TRBD2
CASSDRQSGSYEQYF | TGTGCCAGCAGTGATCGACAGTCGGGCTCCTACGAGCAGTACTTC | TRBJ2-7 | . | TRBV2 | .
CASIHLILNANTGELFF | TGTGCCAGCATTCACCTTATCTTAAACGCGAACACCGGGGAGCTGTTTTTT | TRBJ2-2 | . | TRBV9 | .
CSVEDDGAGYYGYTF | TGCAGCGTTGAAGATGACGGGGCGGGGTACTATGGCTACACCTTC | TRBJ1-2 | . | TRBV29-1 | .
CASSPPYGRAHEQYF | TGTGCCAGCTCACCACCGTACGGGAGGGCCCACGAGCAGTACTTC | TRBJ2-7 | . | TRBV18 | TRBD2
CSFRGERGTEAFF | TGCAGCTTTAGAGGGGAGAGAGGGACTGAAGCTTTCTTT | TRBJ1-1 | . | TRBV29-1 | .
CASSSGRTDTQYF | TGTGCCAGTAGTAGCGGGAGGACAGATACGCAGTATTTT | TRBJ2-3 | . | TRBV19 | TRBD2
CASSLTSVETQYF | TGTGCCAGCAGCTTAACTAGCGTTGAGACCCAGTACTTC | TRBJ2-5 | . | TRBV7-3 | .
CASSLVDRELDTEAFF | TGTGCCAGCAGCTTGGTCGACAGGGAATTGGACACTGAAGCTTTCTTT | TRBJ1-1 | . | TRBV5-6 | TRBD1
CASSLGLVSAYNEQFF | TGCGCCAGCAGCTTGGGGCTAGTTTCTGCCTACAATGAGCAGTTCTTC | TRBJ2-1 | . | TRBV5-1 | .
CAIPLGGGHGPIGEQFF | TGTGCCATCCCCCTTGGGGGTGGGCATGGCCCGATCGGGGAGCAGTTCTTC | TRBJ2-1 | once | TRBV5-4 | .
CASSLDLGSSGNEQFF | TGTGCCAGCAGCTTGGACCTTGGATCTAGCGGCAATGAGCAGTTCTTC | TRBJ2-1 | . | TRBV5-4 | TRBD2
CATSAGAFF | TGTGCCACTTCCGCTGGGGCTTTCTTT | TRBJ1-1 | . | TRBV21-1 | .
CASSLWGIRNTEAFF | TGTGCCAGCAGTTTATGGGGGATAAGGAACACTGAAGCTTTCTTT | TRBJ1-1 | . | TRBV28 | .
CASSVGSTGNTIYF | TGTGCCAGCAGCGTAGGGAGCACTGGAAACACCATATATTTT | TRBJ1-3 | . | TRBV9 | .
CAASPPGSQETQYF | TGTGCCGCCTCCCCCCCGGGCAGCCAAGAGACCCAGTACTTC | TRBJ2-5 | . | TRBV28 | .
CASSSPQGAKNIQYF | TGTGCCAGCAGTTCCCCCCAGGGGGCCAAAAACATTCAGTACTTC | TRBJ2-4 | . | TRBV27 | .